A selection of T cell receptor beta chains follows, all from one sample in a study of T cells in Graves' hyperthyroidism and ophthalmopathy. In TCRdb, the multiplex PCR reads were re-called with MiXCR into one record per CDR3 protein. The profile shows around 190,000 distinct CDR3 sequences, less than 20% of them singletons. Material: blood. The receptors were gathered from a woman between 45 and 60 years old with Graves' hyperthyroidism. Both conserved end residues are part of each CDR3. D genes are given only for firm matches. The listing skips clone size in some rows; elsewhere it reads once, few, many or a size class.

clone size: many
J gene: TRBJ2-1
D gene: TRBD2
CDR3 length: 14
V gene: TRBV29-1
CDR3 DNA: TGCAGCGTTGAAAGGAGCGGGAACTACAATGAGCAGTTCTTC
CDR3 protein: CSVERSGNYNEQFF

clone size: NA
J gene: TRBJ1-6
D gene: TRBD1
CDR3 length: 13
V gene: TRBV7-9
CDR3 DNA: TGTGCTCTTAATGACAGGGCAAATTCACCCCTCCACTTT
CDR3 protein: CALNDRANSPLHF

clone size: NA
J gene: TRBJ2-1
D gene: TRBD1
CDR3 length: 18
V gene: TRBV5-1
CDR3 DNA: TGCGCCAGCAGCGGAGGGGGCCGGGACAGGGTCCCCTACAATGAGCAGTTCTTC
CDR3 protein: CASSGGGRDRVPYNEQFF

clone size: NA
J gene: TRBJ2-2
D gene: NA
CDR3 length: 17
V gene: TRBV19
CDR3 DNA: TGTGCCACCTCCACACGATCGACAGGACTGAACACCGGGGAGCTGTTTTTT
CDR3 protein: CATSTRSTGLNTGELFF

clone size: NA
J gene: TRBJ1-1
D gene: NA
CDR3 length: 16
V gene: TRBV5-4
CDR3 DNA: TGTGCCAGCAGCTTGGGCGGGGGGCGAAGAGACACTGAAGCTTTCTTT
CDR3 protein: CASSLGGGRRDTEAFF

clone size: NA
J gene: TRBJ2-2
D gene: TRBD1
CDR3 length: 16
V gene: TRBV5-1
CDR3 DNA: TGCGCCAGCAGCTTGAGGGGACAGGGGAACACCGGGGAGCTGTTTTTT
CDR3 protein: CASSLRGQGNTGELFF

clone size: many
J gene: TRBJ1-1
D gene: NA
CDR3 length: 14
V gene: TRBV20-1
CDR3 DNA: TGCAGTGCTAGAGACTCGCCAGTAGGCACTGAAGCTTTCTTT
CDR3 protein: CSARDSPVGTEAFF

clone size: NA
J gene: TRBJ1-4
D gene: NA
CDR3 length: 17
V gene: TRBV28
CDR3 DNA: TGTGCCAGCAGTGAATTACCCAACAACGACAGTTTCGAAAAACTGTTTTTT
CDR3 protein: CASSELPNNDSFEKLFF

clone size: NA
J gene: TRBJ1-2
D gene: NA
CDR3 length: 13
V gene: TRBV19
CDR3 DNA: TGTGCCAGTAGTATCCCGGACAGTAGGGGCTACACCTTC
CDR3 protein: CASSIPDSRGYTF

clone size: many
J gene: TRBJ1-5
D gene: NA
CDR3 length: 13
V gene: TRBV12-3/TRBV12-4
CDR3 DNA: TGTGCCAGCAGTTTATCGGGTGGCCAGCCCCAGCATTTT
CDR3 protein: CASSLSGGQPQHF

clone size: many
J gene: TRBJ2-5
D gene: TRBD1
CDR3 length: 16
V gene: TRBV28
CDR3 DNA: TGTGCCAGCAGTTTGGTGGGACAGGGCCACCAAGAGACCCAGTACTTC
CDR3 protein: CASSLVGQGHQETQYF

clone size: many
J gene: TRBJ1-5
D gene: NA
CDR3 length: 13
V gene: TRBV11-1
CDR3 DNA: TGTGCCAGCAGCTTGGCCCTTAATCAGCCCCAGCATTTT
CDR3 protein: CASSLALNQPQHF

clone size: many
J gene: TRBJ1-5
D gene: NA
CDR3 length: 16
V gene: TRBV7-2
CDR3 DNA: TGTGCCAGCAGCTTAAGTCGTCCCGATAGCAATCAGCCCCAGCATTTT
CDR3 protein: CASSLSRPDSNQPQHF

clone size: many
J gene: TRBJ2-7
D gene: TRBD2
CDR3 length: 19
V gene: TRBV5-1
CDR3 DNA: TGCGCCAGCAGCGAGGGACTAGCGGGAGGGTTTTCCGCCGGTTACGAGCAGTACTTC
CDR3 protein: CASSEGLAGGFSAGYEQYF

clone size: many
J gene: TRBJ2-6
D gene: NA
CDR3 length: 15
V gene: TRBV20-1
CDR3 DNA: TGCAGTGCTAGGGACTGGGGCGCTGGGGCCAACGTCCTGACTTTC
CDR3 protein: CSARDWGAGANVLTF